These 4 T cell receptor beta chains originate from one sample sequenced in a study of T cell changes during pregnancy in multiple sclerosis (dated by TCRdb to between 2018 and 2020). Library generation was performed with the immunoSEQ multiplex PCR assay. TCRdb mirrors the immuneACCESS table, restricted to in-frame sequences. Some clones are absent from its copies; in checked studies, under half trace to an unresolved V gene, and the reason for the others is unknown. The sample records approximately 40,000 clones, around 90% of which are singletons. The ten largest make up under 0.4% of the sample. Sequencing used CD4+ T cells from peripheral blood mononuclear cells, obtained in the third trimester of pregnancy. The receptors were sampled from a female donor in good health, enrolled as a control in a pregnancy study.

J is TRBJ1-3 and V is TRBV5-1, with D perhaps matching TRBD1 (6 bases). V lost 3 bases, J lost 4 bases, and 8 bases lay in between. CDR1 is SGHRS, CDR2 YFSETQ, per germline. CDR3 length: 13 amino acids. This chain's CDR3 is CASSYGQGNTIYF. The CDR3 region has the DNA TGCGCCAGCAGCTACGGACAGGGAAACACCATATATTTT. Drawing the rest from reference TRBV5-1 and TRBJ1-3, the complete variable domain is KAGVTQTPRYLIKTRGQQVTLSCSPISGHRSVSWYQQTPGQGLQFLFEYFSETQRNKGNFPGRFSGRQFSNSRSEMNVSTLELGDSALYLCASSYGQGNTIYFGEGSWLTVV.

The chain combines TRBV27 with TRBJ2-6; no definite D call. CDR1 and CDR2 from the germline V gene are MNHEY and SMNVEV (reference sequence). V lost 3 bases, J lost 4 bases, and 7 bases lay in between. CDR3 length: 14 amino acids. CDR3 sequence reads: CASSLWAGANVLTF. CDR3 in DNA: TGTGCCAGCAGTTTGTGGGCAGGGGCCAACGTCCTGACTTTC. Variable domain in full (rest from reference TRBV27 and TRBJ2-6): EAQVTQNPRYLITVTGKKLTVTCSQNMNHEYMSWYRQDPGLGLRQIYYSMNVEVTDKGDVPEGYKVSRKEKRNFPLILESPSPNQTSLYFCASSLWAGANVLTFGAGSRLTVL.

Concerning this clone itself: A much larger clone sits a single nucleotide away, making a read error possible. Since no conserved phenylalanine or tryptophan closes the CDR3, a read error is the likely cause. This rearrangement joins TRBV14 to TRBJ1-2; 7 nucleotides align to TRBD1. The V gene's germline CDR1 is SGHDN and CDR2 FVKESK. V lost 5 bases and J lost 8; bases outside the gene matches: 11. The CDR3 totals 14 residues. The CDR3 is CASSLRTGLGGYTL. CDR3 DNA sequence: TGTGCCAGCAGCTTACGGACAGGTCTGGGAGGCTACACCCTC.

The chain has TRBV27 and TRBJ2-2, with TRBD2 matching over 12 bases. Germline CDR1 is MNHEY and CDR2 is SMNVEV (reference sequence). Losses at the gene ends were 5 bases for V and 5 bases for J; bases not matched to a gene: 6. The CDR3 loop spans 16 amino acids. CDR3: CASSKWTSGITGELFF. CDR3 sequence (DNA): TGTGCCAGCAGTAAATGGACTAGCGGGATTACCGGGGAGCTGTTTTTT.